Presented here are 19 T cell receptor beta chains from one specimen sequenced in a study of beta chain features in type 1 diabetes. Isolated RNA was reverse transcribed in full, so expressed TCRB transcripts were sequenced. TCRdb's table, derived via immunoSEQ multiplex PCR, lists solely in-frame clones and lacks some. This table holds some 410,000 clones, about 15% found once. Sequencing was performed on naive CD4+ T cells from blood. These receptor sequences come from a young man in good health.

The chain combines TRBV13 with TRBJ2-5, with a weak D call TRBD1 (5 bases). Trimming took off 5 bases at V and 3 bases at J, with 10 bases between the two ends. CDR3 length equals 13 residues. CDR1 and CDR2 from the germline V gene are PRHDT and FYEKMQ (reference sequence). The DNA of the CDR3 is TGTGCCAGCAGCCCCCAGGACAAAGAGACCCAGTACTTC. It is translated as CASSPQDKETQYF.

J is TRBJ2-7 and V is TRBV7-2; no firm D call. Trimming shortened V by 5 bases and J by 2 bases, and 16 bases separated the two germline ends. The CDR3 consists of 15 residues. CDR1 and CDR2 from the germline V gene are SGHTA and FQGNSA. The CDR3 loop is CASSPFGSATYEQYF. For the CDR3, the DNA is TGTGCCAGCAGCCCATTCGGCAGTGCTACCTACGAGCAGTACTTC. Looking up the rest from reference TRBV7-2 and TRBJ2-7 gives the full variable domain: GAGVSQSPSNKVTEKGKDVELRCDPISGHTALYWYRQSLGQGLEFLIYFQGNSAPDKSGLPSDRFSAERTGGSVSTLTIQRTQQEDSAVYLCASSPFGSATYEQYFGPGTRLTVT.

This clone was counted only a few times. The rearrangement uses TRBV7-9 and TRBJ1-5, with 8 bases that match TRBD1. The germline V gene has CDR1 SEHNR and CDR2 FQNEAQ (reference sequence). V dropped 5 bases and J dropped 0; count of bases not matched to a gene: 3. The CDR3 totals 15 residues. For the CDR3, the DNA is TGTGCCAGCAGCAAGACAGGGGTTAGCAATCAGCCCCAGCATTTT. Protein product: CASSKTGVSNQPQHF. The variable domain in full, completed from reference TRBV7-9 and TRBJ1-5, reads DTGVSQNPRHKITKRGQNVTFRCDPISEHNRLYWYRQTLGQGPEFLTYFQNEAQLEKSRLLSDRFSAERPKGSFSTLEIQRTEQGDSAMYLCASSKTGVSNQPQHFGDGTRLSIL.

This clone was recorded a few times. The V gene is TRBV27, the J gene TRBJ2-1; D may be TRBD1 (6 bases). Germline lookup yields CDR1 MNHEY and CDR2 SMNVEV (reference sequence). V gave up 6 bases and J gave up 7 bases, with 10 bases separating them. The CDR3 length is 12 residues. CDR3 coding DNA: TGTGCCAGCAGACAGGGATGGAATGAGCAGTTCTTC. Protein sequence: CASRQGWNEQFF.

About this clone itself: Other DNA sequences within the sample encode an identical CDR3. The V call is TRBV6-5, the J call TRBJ2-1; D gene uncertain. The CDR3 loop spans 11 amino acids. Germline CDR1 and CDR2: MNHEY and SVGAGI. The V end lost 1 base, the J end lost 7 bases, and 2 bases lay between the germline ends. The CDR3 DNA sequence: TGTGCCAGCAGTTACTTGAATGAGCAGTTCTTC. Protein sequence: CASSYLNEQFF.

This chain uses TRBV7-8 with TRBJ2-7; weak D call: TRBD1 (6 bases). Germline loops: CDR1 SGHVS, CDR2 FQNEAQ. The CDR3 consists of 15 residues. The germline V and J ends were trimmed by 5 bases and 0 bases, with 14 bases remaining between them. CDR3 region: CASSRGQMISYEQYV. CDR3 sequence (DNA): TGTGCCAGCAGCCGCGGACAGATGATCTCCTACGAGCAGTACGTC.

This clone was counted only a few times. The chain carries TRBV5-4 and TRBJ2-5; TRBD2 aligns across 13 bases. The CDR3 is 15 residues long. The junction had 4 bases not matched to a gene; V was cut back by 4 bases and J by 4 bases. Germline V lookup: CDR1 SGHNT, CDR2 YYREEE (reference sequence). The CDR3 DNA reads as TGTGCCAGCAGCCTCCGGACTAGCGGGGGAGAGACCCAGTACTTC. Its translation is CASSLRTSGGETQYF.

The V and J genes are TRBV29-1 and TRBJ2-1; 11 bases map to TRBD2. The CDR3 consists of 16 residues. V was clipped by 4 bases and J by 7 bases; unmatched bases: 12. From germline, CDR1 is SQVTM and CDR2 ANQGSEA. The CDR3 loop is CSVATRLAGSRNEQFF. CDR3 coding DNA: TGCAGCGTTGCTACACGACTAGCGGGATCAAGGAATGAGCAGTTCTTC.

This chain's CDR3 is CASSLQTRNGYTF. CDR3 sequence (DNA): TGCGCCAGCAGCTTGCAGACAAGGAATGGCTACACCTTC. V gene TRBV5-1 combines with J gene TRBJ1-2, with D unclear. Looked up from germline, CDR1 is SGHRS and CDR2 is YFSETQ. V lost 1 base and J 6 bases, leaving 10 bases between the germline ends. This CDR3 is built from 13 residues.

This clone was observed a handful of times. The same CDR3 can be traced to other DNA sequences in this sample. V and J are TRBV9 and TRBJ2-6; D remains unclear. In germline, CDR1 is SGDLS, CDR2 YYNGEE. CDR3 length equals 14 residues. Trimming removed 0 bases at V and 1 base at J, with 2 bases between. The CDR3 DNA is TGTGCCAGCAGCGTAGGATCTGGGGCCAACGTCCTGACTTTC. It yields the protein CASSVGSGANVLTF.

This clone came up a few times. The chain is built from TRBV7-9 and TRBJ2-3, with D perhaps TRBD2 (6 bases). V shed 3 bases and J shed 8 bases, with 18 bases lying between them. Germline values: CDR1 SEHNR, CDR2 FQNEAQ (reference sequence). This CDR3 contains 15 residues. CDR3 bases: TGTGCCAGCAGCTTCGCTAGCGACAAGAGGGCTACGCAGTATTTT. Translation gives CASSFASDKRATQYF.

This clone was detected only a few times. The J gene is TRBJ2-3, the V gene TRBV7-9; 12 nucleotides line up with TRBD2. The V segment lost 5 bases and the J segment 6 bases; nucleotides outside the gene matches: 15. In germline, CDR1 is SEHNR, CDR2 FQNEAQ (reference sequence). The length of the CDR3 is 18 residues. The CDR3 coding sequence is TGTGCCAGCAGCAAAACCTATAGAAGACTAGCGGGAGCGGATACGCAGTATTTT. Amino acid sequence: CASSKTYRRLAGADTQYF.

This clone was seen more than once but under ten times. Within the sample, other DNA sequences also encode this same CDR3. The chain uses TRBV9 and TRBJ2-5, with D unresolved. V was trimmed by 0 bases and J by 0 bases, leaving 6 bases between them. Germline V CDR1 and CDR2: SGDLS, YYNGEE. The CDR3 extends over 14 amino acids. The CDR3 spells CASSVAAYQETQYF. Written as DNA, the CDR3 is TGTGCCAGCAGCGTAGCGGCGTACCAAGAGACCCAGTACTTC.

This clone was seen a few times. The same CDR3 is also encoded by other DNA sequences in this sample. V and J are TRBV7-9 and TRBJ2-5, with 9 positions matching TRBD1. Trimming at V came to 6 bases and at J to 2 bases, leaving 4 bases not matched to a gene. CDR1 is SEHNR, CDR2 FQNEAQ, per germline (reference sequence). The CDR3 spans 14 residues. The CDR3 DNA is TGTGCCAGCAGTCCCGGACAGGGGCAAGAGACCCAGTACTTC. Its protein is CASSPGQGQETQYF.

The rearrangement joins TRBV18 to TRBJ2-1, with a weak D call TRBD1 (6 bases). V lost 4 bases and J 8 bases, leaving 12 bases between the germline ends. In germline, CDR1 is KGHSH, CDR2 LQKENI. CDR3 size: 13 residues. Written as DNA, the CDR3 is TGTGCCAGCTCACGTAACAGGGTTGATGAGCAGTTCTTC. The encoded protein is CASSRNRVDEQFF.

The chain has TRBV10-3 and TRBJ2-3, with D perhaps matching TRBD1 (6 bases). This CDR3 is built from 14 residues. The germline V gene encodes CDR1 ENHRY and CDR2 SYGVKD. The germline V and J ends were trimmed by 7 bases and 2 bases, with 13 bases remaining between them. The CDR3 DNA sequence: TGTGCCATCAAGTGGGACACAGACACAGATACGCAGTATTTT. Protein sequence: CAIKWDTDTDTQYF.

The chain has TRBV4-1 and TRBJ2-2, with D uncertain. Germline CDR1 and CDR2: MGHRA and YSYEKL. Trimming shortened V by 2 bases and J by 5 bases, and 6 bases separated the two germline ends. The CDR3 is made up of 13 amino acids. CDR3 loop: CASSQPVTGELFF. CDR3 bases: TGCGCCAGCAGCCAACCTGTTACCGGGGAGCTGTTTTTT.

A few counts support this clone. CDR3 bases: TGTGCCTGGAATGAGGGACGAAGGGGGGCCAACGTCCTGACTTTC. Its protein is CAWNEGRRGANVLTF. The chain has TRBV30 and TRBJ2-6; D is perhaps TRBD1 or TRBD2 (5 bases each). The CDR3 sequence is 15 residues long. Looked up from germline, CDR1 is GTSNPN and CDR2 is SVGIG (reference sequence). V was cut by 4 bases and J by 4 bases, with 14 bases left in between.

This clone occurred a few times. The chain carries TRBV7-9 and TRBJ2-7; D ambiguous. CDR3 length: 13 residues. Germline V lookup: CDR1 SEHNR, CDR2 FQNEAQ (reference sequence). Trimming took off 3 bases at V and 5 bases at J, with 11 bases between the two ends. CDR3 region: CASSLRETHEQYF. The CDR3, as DNA: TGTGCCAGCAGCTTGCGAGAAACCCACGAGCAGTACTTC.